Below are 14 T cell receptor beta chains sequenced from a single sample in a study of early stage breast cancer tumors. The assay was immunoSEQ multiplex PCR, and TCRdb's table has in-frame clones only and misses some. The sample consists of over 11,000 clones, about 80% of them appearing once. Sequencing input: normal breast tissue next to the tumor. Receptor source: a person aged 50-59 years with breast cancer.

The J gene is TRBJ2-7, the V gene TRBV19; D call uncertain. This CDR3 contains 13 residues. Deletions cut 5 bases from V and 0 bases from J, with 8 bases between. Germline V lookup: CDR1 LNHDA, CDR2 SQIVND (reference sequence). The CDR3 loop reads CASSRQASYEQYF. In DNA form, the CDR3 reads TGTGCCAGTAGTCGGCAGGCCTCCTACGAGCAGTACTTC.

The chain is built from TRBV27 and TRBJ2-2, with 8 bases identical to TRBD2. The ends lost 4 bases at V and 3 bases at J; junction bases unmatched: 13. Germline values: CDR1 MNHEY, CDR2 SMNVEV (reference sequence). The CDR3 sequence is 18 residues long. The CDR3: CASSSLSRTSSYTGELFF. In DNA form, the CDR3 reads TGTGCCAGCAGTTCCTTATCTCGGACTAGCAGTTACACCGGGGAGCTGTTTTTT.

This rearrangement joins TRBV7-9 to TRBJ2-1, with 9 nucleotides matching TRBD1. V shed 5 bases, J shed 10 bases, and the junction held 6 bases outside the gene matches. CDR1 SEHNR and CDR2 FQNEAQ come from the germline V gene (reference sequence). The CDR3 extends over 13 amino acids. This chain's CDR3 is CASSPQGAPEQFF. The CDR3 nucleotides are TGTGCCAGCAGCCCACAGGGGGCGCCCGAGCAGTTCTTC. Complete variable domain (other parts from reference TRBV7-9 and TRBJ2-1): DTGVSQNPRHKITKRGQNVTFRCDPISEHNRLYWYRQTLGQGPEFLTYFQNEAQLEKSRLLSDRFSAERPKGSFSTLEIQRTEQGDSAMYLCASSPQGAPEQFFGPGTRLTVL.

The V and J genes are TRBV5-1 and TRBJ2-7; 11 bases fit TRBD2. V lost 0 bases to trimming and J lost 4 bases; unmatched junction nucleotides: 3. Germline CDR1 is SGHRS and CDR2 is YFSETQ. The length of the CDR3 is 15 residues. CDR3 nucleotide sequence: TGCGCCAGCAGCTTGGGGCTAGCGGGGGGTTACGAGCAGTACTTC. Translated, it gives CASSLGLAGGYEQYF.

The chain is built from TRBV6-5 and TRBJ2-7, with D tentatively TRBD2 (5 bases). Germline-derived CDR1 and CDR2 are MNHEY and SVGAGI. The V end was cut by 0 bases, the J end by 4 bases, with 7 bases between. The CDR3 runs to 13 residues. CDR3 loop: CASSYSREYEQYF. CDR3 nucleotide sequence: TGTGCCAGCAGTTACTCGAGGGAATACGAGCAGTACTTC.

This clone was seen just once. The chain combines TRBV28 with TRBJ1-1; no clear D gene. The CDR3 runs 12 residues. CDR1 is MDHEN, CDR2 SYDVKM, per germline. V lost 3 bases and J 4 bases, leaving 6 bases between the germline ends. As DNA, the CDR3 is TGTGCCAGCAGTTTCCCGGGCACTGAAGCTTTCTTT. This gives the protein CASSFPGTEAFF.

V and J are TRBV5-1 and TRBJ2-3, with 10 nucleotides matching TRBD2. Per the germline V gene, CDR1 is SGHRS and CDR2 is YFSETQ. J was trimmed by 0 bases and V by 0 bases; bases with no gene match: 7. The CDR3 sequence is 18 residues long. CDR3 protein: CASSLGASGGRSTDTQYF. The CDR3 DNA reads TGCGCCAGCAGCTTGGGGGCTAGCGGGGGCCGTAGCACAGATACGCAGTATTTT.

The chain recombines TRBV7-6 with TRBJ2-1; maybe TRBD1 (6 bases). The CDR3 has 14 residues. Germline lookup yields CDR1 SGHVS and CDR2 FNYEAQ. V gave up 5 bases and J gave up 8 bases, with 16 bases separating them. Here the CDR3 DNA reads TGTGCCAGCAGCGAGCCCCCTAGGGGGTATGAGCAGTTCTTC. Amino acids: CASSEPPRGYEQFF.

This chain joins TRBV28 and TRBJ1-5; D is unresolved. This CDR3 comprises 18 residues. Germline values: CDR1 MDHEN, CDR2 SYDVKM. Deletions cut 6 bases from V and 0 bases from J, with 21 bases between. The CDR3 loop reads CASSPTGDTAYSNQPQHF. The CDR3 nucleotides read TGTGCCAGCAGCCCAACTGGTGACACAGCTTATAGCAATCAGCCCCAGCATTTT.

The J gene is TRBJ2-5, the V gene TRBV9; 8 nucleotides align to TRBD2. The CDR3 consists of 18 residues. Trimming removed 3 bases from V and 1 base from J; junction bases left unmatched: 14. Germline CDR1 and CDR2: SGDLS and YYNGEE. The chain's CDR3 is CASSELGLLAEFQETQYF. The CDR3 coding sequence is TGTGCCAGCAGCGAGTTGGGACTACTAGCGGAGTTCCAAGAGACCCAGTACTTC.

This chain links TRBV7-9 with TRBJ2-5; 8 positions agree with TRBD1. Germline values: CDR1 SEHNR, CDR2 FQNEAQ (reference sequence). The CDR3 is 16 residues long. With 4 bases clipped from V and 1 base from J, the junction kept 8 bases outside the gene matches. The CDR3 sequence: CASSSPGQGPQETQYF. The CDR3 DNA is TGTGCCAGCAGCTCGCCCGGACAGGGTCCCCAAGAGACCCAGTACTTC.

As for this clone: Germline and junction disagree at one end, which may indicate a read error. V is TRBV7-7 and J is TRBJ2-7; D ambiguous. CDR1 is SSHAT and CDR2 is FNYEAQ in the germline V gene (reference sequence). There are 13 residues in the CDR3. DNA of the CDR3: TGTGCTAGCAGCTTAGAGTCTGGTGGGGAGCAGTACTTC. This encodes CASSLESGGEQYF.

V gene TRBV9 combines with J gene TRBJ2-3; no clear D gene. Trimming removed 0 bases at V and 0 bases at J, with 11 bases between. CDR1 and CDR2 from the germline V gene are SGDLS and YYNGEE. The CDR3 length is 16 residues. The CDR3 region has the DNA TGTGCCAGCAGCGTAGTTGGGCAGGCCAGCACAGATACGCAGTATTTT. As protein: CASSVVGQASTDTQYF.

The chain uses TRBV11-2 and TRBJ2-1; 15 bases agree with TRBD2. V was pared by 5 bases and J by 8 bases, with 4 bases of the junction left unmatched. Per the germline V gene, CDR1 is SGHAT and CDR2 is FQNNGV. The CDR3 spans 15 residues. In DNA, the CDR3 is TGTGCCAGCAGCCCGGGACTAGCGGGAGGACATGAGCAGTTCTTC. Its translation is CASSPGLAGGHEQFF.